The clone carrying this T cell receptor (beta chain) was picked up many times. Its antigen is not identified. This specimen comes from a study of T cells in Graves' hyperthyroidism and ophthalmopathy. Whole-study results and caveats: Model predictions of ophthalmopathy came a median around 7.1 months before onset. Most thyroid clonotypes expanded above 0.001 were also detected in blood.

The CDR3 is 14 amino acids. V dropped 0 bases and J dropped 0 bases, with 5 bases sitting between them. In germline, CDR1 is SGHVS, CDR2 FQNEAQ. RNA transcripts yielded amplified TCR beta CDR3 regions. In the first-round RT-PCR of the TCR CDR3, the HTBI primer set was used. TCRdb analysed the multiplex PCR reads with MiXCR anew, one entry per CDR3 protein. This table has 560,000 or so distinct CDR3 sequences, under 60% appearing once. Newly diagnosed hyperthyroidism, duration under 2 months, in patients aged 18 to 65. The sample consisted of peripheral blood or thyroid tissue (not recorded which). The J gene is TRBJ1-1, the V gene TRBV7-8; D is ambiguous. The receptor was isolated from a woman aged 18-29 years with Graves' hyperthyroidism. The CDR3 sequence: CASSLATLNTEAFF. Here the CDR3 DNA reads TGTGCCAGCAGCTTAGCCACCCTGAACACTGAAGCTTTCTTT.